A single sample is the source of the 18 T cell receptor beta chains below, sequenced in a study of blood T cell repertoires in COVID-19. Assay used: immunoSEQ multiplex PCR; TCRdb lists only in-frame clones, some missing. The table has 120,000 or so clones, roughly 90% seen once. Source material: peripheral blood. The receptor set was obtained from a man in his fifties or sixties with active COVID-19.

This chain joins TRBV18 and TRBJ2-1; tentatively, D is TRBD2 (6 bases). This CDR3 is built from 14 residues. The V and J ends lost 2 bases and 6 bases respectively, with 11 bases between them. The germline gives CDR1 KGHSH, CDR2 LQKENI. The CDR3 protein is CASSPNQGGNEQFF. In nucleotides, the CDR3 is TGTGCCAGCTCACCAAACCAGGGAGGCAATGAGCAGTTCTTC. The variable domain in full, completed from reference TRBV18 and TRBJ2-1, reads NAGVMQNPRHLVRRRGQEARLRCSPMKGHSHVYWYRQLPEEGLKFMVYLQKENIIDESGMPKERFSAEFPKEGPSILRIQQVVRGDSAAYFCASSPNQGGNEQFFGPGTRLTVL.

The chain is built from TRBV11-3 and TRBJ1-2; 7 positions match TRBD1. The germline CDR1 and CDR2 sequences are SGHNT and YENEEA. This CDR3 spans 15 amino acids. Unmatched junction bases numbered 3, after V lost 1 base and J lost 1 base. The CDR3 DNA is TGTGCCAGCAGCTTAGCCGGGACAGTTAACTATGGCTACACCTTC. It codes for CASSLAGTVNYGYTF.

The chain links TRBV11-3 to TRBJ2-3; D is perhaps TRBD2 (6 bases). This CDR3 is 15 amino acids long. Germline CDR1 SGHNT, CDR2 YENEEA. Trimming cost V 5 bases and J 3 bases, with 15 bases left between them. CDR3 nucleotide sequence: TGTGCCAGCAGCCGAACCTTAGCGGTAACAGATACGCAGTATTTT. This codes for CASSRTLAVTDTQYF.

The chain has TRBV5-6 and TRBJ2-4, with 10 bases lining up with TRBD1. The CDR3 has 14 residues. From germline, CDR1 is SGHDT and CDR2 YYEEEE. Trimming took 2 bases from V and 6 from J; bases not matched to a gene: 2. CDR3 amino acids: CASSLRQGANIQYF. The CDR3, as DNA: TGTGCCAGCAGCTTACGACAGGGGGCAAACATTCAGTACTTC.

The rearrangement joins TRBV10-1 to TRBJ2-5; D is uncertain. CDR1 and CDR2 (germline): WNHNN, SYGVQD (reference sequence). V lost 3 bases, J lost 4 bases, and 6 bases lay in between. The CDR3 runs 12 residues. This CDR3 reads CASSETGETQYF. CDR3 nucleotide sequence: TGCGCCAGCAGTGAAACTGGAGAGACCCAGTACTTC.

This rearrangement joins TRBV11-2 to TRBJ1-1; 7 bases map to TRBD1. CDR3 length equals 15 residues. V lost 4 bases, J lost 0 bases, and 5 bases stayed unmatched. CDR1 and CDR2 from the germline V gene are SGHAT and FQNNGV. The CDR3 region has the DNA TGTGCCAGCAGCTCCCCGGGACAGATGAACACTGAAGCTTTCTTT. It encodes CASSSPGQMNTEAFF.

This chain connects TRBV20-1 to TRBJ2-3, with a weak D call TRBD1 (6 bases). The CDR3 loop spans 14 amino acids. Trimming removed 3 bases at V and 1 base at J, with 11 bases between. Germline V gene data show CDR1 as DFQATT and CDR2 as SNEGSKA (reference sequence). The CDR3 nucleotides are TGCAGTGCTAGTCAACAGGGTCGCACAGATACGCAGTATTTT. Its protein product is CSASQQGRTDTQYF.

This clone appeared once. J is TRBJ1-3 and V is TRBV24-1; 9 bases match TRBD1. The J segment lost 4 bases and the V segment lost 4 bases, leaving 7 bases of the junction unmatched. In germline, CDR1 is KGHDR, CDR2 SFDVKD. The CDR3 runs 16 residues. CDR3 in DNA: TGTGCCACCAGTGAACTACAGGGGGCAACGGGAAACACCATATATTTT. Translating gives CATSELQGATGNTIYF.

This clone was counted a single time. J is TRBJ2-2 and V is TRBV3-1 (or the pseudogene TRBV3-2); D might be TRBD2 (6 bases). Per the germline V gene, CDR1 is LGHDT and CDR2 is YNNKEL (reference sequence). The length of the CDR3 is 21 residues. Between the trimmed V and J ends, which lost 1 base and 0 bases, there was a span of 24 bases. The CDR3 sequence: CASSQVLHRGWAGPNTGELFF. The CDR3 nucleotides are TGTGCCAGCAGCCAAGTTCTTCACCGGGGATGGGCGGGACCGAACACCGGGGAGCTGTTTTTT.

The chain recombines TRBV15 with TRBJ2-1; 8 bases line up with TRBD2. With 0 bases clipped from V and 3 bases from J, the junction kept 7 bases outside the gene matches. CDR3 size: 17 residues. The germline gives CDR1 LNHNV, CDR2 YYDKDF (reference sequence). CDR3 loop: CATSRERAGAYYNEQFF. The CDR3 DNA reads TGTGCCACCAGCAGAGAGCGAGCGGGGGCCTACTACAATGAGCAGTTCTTC.

The CDR3 DNA reads as TGTGCCAGCAGTATAGGACAGGGCATCCAGCCCCAGCATTTT. Residues: CASSIGQGIQPQHF. This rearrangement joins TRBV6-2 or TRBV6-3 to TRBJ1-5, with TRBD1 identical over 8 bases. The CDR3 is made up of 14 amino acids. CDR1 is MNHEY and CDR2 is SVGEGT in the germline V gene. The V segment lost 5 bases and the J segment 7 bases; nucleotides outside the gene matches: 7.

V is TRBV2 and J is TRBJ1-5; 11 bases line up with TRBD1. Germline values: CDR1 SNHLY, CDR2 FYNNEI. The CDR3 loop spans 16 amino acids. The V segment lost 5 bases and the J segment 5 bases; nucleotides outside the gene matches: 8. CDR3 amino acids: CASSRTGGAGDQPQHF. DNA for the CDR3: TGTGCCAGCAGTAGGACAGGGGGCGCAGGGGATCAGCCCCAGCATTTT.

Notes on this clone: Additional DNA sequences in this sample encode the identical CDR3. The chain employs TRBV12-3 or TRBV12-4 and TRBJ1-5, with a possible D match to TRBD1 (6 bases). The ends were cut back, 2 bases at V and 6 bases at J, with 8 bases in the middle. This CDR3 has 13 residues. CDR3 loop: CASSLQGSQPQHF. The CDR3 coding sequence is TGTGCCAGCAGTTTACAGGGGAGTCAGCCCCAGCATTTT.

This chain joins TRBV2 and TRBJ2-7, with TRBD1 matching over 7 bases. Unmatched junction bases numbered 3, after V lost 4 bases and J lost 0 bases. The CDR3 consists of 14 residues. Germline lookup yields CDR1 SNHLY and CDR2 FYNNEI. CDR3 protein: CASSVDRVSYEQYF. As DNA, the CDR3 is TGTGCCAGCAGTGTAGACAGGGTCTCCTACGAGCAGTACTTC.

CDR3: CASSTGQGGQPQHF. In nucleotides, the CDR3 is TGTGCCAGCAGTACTGGACAGGGAGGGCAGCCCCAGCATTTT. The rearrangement uses TRBV6-5 and TRBJ1-5, with TRBD1 identical over 8 bases. This CDR3 is 14 amino acids long. V lost 5 bases, J lost 7 bases, and 7 bases stayed unmatched. Germline values: CDR1 MNHEY, CDR2 SVGAGI.

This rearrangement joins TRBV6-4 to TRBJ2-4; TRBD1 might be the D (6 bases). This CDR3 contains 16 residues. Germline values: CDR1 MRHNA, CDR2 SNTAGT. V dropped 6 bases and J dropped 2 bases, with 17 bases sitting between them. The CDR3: CASSTGTRLTKNIQYF. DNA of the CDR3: TGTGCCAGCAGCACCGGGACAAGGCTGACCAAAAACATTCAGTACTTC.

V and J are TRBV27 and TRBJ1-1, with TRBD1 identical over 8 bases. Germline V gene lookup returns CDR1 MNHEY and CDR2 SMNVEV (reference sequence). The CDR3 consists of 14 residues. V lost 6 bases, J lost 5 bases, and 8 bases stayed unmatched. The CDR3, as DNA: TGTGCCAGCAGGGGAGGCAGGGGGCCGACTGAAGCTTTCTTT. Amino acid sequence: CASRGGRGPTEAFF.

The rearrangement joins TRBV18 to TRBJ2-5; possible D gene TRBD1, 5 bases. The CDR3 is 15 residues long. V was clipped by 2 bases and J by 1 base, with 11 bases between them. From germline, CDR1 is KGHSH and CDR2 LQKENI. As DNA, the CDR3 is TGTGCCAGCTCACCAAGGACAACAGCCCAAGAGACCCAGTACTTC. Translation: CASSPRTTAQETQYF. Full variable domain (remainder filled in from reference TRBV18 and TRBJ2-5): NAGVMQNPRHLVRRRGQEARLRCSPMKGHSHVYWYRQLPEEGLKFMVYLQKENIIDESGMPKERFSAEFPKEGPSILRIQQVVRGDSAAYFCASSPRTTAQETQYFGPGTRLLVL.